This record covers a single TCR beta chain. Its antigen is undetermined. These data belong to a study of T cell repertoires in cytomegalovirus infection. Study results and limitations: HLA-C-restricted CMV clonotypes gave the most frequent clonotype in two of eight donors.

TCRdb passed the reads through MiXCR, listing each CDR3 protein once. The sample records around 800,000 distinct CDR3 sequences, approximately 30% being singletons. V lost 4 bases and J lost 3, with 19 bases in between. CDR1 is SGHKS and CDR2 is YYEKEE in the germline V gene (reference sequence). The CDR3 loop spans 17 amino acids. Specimen: cultured CD8+ T cells from PBMCs, collected from culture after CMV antigen stimulation. The TCR originated in a human donor in good health (CMV status not recorded). Some clones in this sample may be carry-over from other donors' samples. J is TRBJ2-2 and V is TRBV5-5; the D gene is possibly TRBD2 (6 bases). This CDR3 reads CASSPRGGGRYTGELFF. For the CDR3, the DNA is TGTGCCAGCAGCCCGCGGGGCGGAGGACGTTACACCGGGGAGCTGTTTTTT.